The clone carrying this T cell receptor beta chain was detected ten times or more. Its specificity is not known. This record belongs to a study of T cell repertoires in cytomegalovirus infection. Study-wide background: Public TCR beta signatures marked donors with CMV infection and the matching HLA. Broader study findings: Identification of carriers of CMV plus the relevant HLA was performed using cumulative public TCR beta family frequency.

TCRdb re-analysed the reads in MiXCR, keeping a single row per CDR3 protein. There are some 180,000 distinct CDR3 sequences in the sample; about a tenth occur only once, and approximately 4.6% lies in the top ten. V lost 2 bases and J lost 8; bases outside the gene matches: 6. The CDR3 sequence is 15 residues long. CDR1 and CDR2 from the germline V gene are SGHAT and FQNNGV. The sequenced sample consisted of PBMCs. This clonotype was sampled from a human donor in good health (CMV status not recorded). Some clones in this sample may be carry-over from other donors' samples. The genes are TRBV11-2 and TRBJ2-1; 10 bases are a match to TRBD2. This CDR3 reads CASSLNSLAGDEQFF. In DNA, the CDR3 is TGTGCCAGCAGCTTAAATTCCCTAGCGGGAGATGAGCAGTTCTTC.